These T cell receptor beta chains were read from a single sample in a study of cytomegalovirus exposure and HLA in healthy donors. TCRdb's table, derived via immunoSEQ multiplex PCR, lists solely in-frame clones and lacks some. The repertoire holds roughly 84,000 clones, around 76% seen once, with less than 7% in the top ten. The sequenced sample consisted of PBMCs. These TCRs come from a male donor in good health and CMV-seropositive. CDR3s include the opening cysteine and the closing phenylalanine or tryptophan. The D gene is left open where the match is weak. Size is omitted from some rows. Given values are once, few, many or a class for expanded clones.

cdr3_nt: TGTGCCAGCAGTTTGGGTGGGCCAGATACGCAGTATTTT; cdr3_aa: CASSLGGPDTQYF; d_call: -; j_call: TRBJ2-3; v_call: TRBV27; cdr3_length: 13; clone_size: -
cdr3_nt: TGTGCCAGCAGCGAAGGAACAGACACAGATACGCAGTATTTT; cdr3_aa: CASSEGTDTDTQYF; d_call: -; j_call: TRBJ2-3; v_call: TRBV7-6; cdr3_length: 14; clone_size: -
cdr3_nt: TGTGCCAGCAGCCCCGCGGGGCAGCCCTACGAGCAGTACTTC; cdr3_aa: CASSPAGQPYEQYF; d_call: -; j_call: TRBJ2-7; v_call: TRBV7-2; cdr3_length: 14; clone_size: -
cdr3_nt: TGTGCCAGCAGCTTAACCTTCCAAGAGACCCAGTACTTC; cdr3_aa: CASSLTFQETQYF; d_call: -; j_call: TRBJ2-5; v_call: TRBV7-3; cdr3_length: 13; clone_size: -
cdr3_nt: TGTGCCAGCAGCACTCGACAGGGCCCCTACGAGCAGTACTTC; cdr3_aa: CASSTRQGPYEQYF; d_call: TRBD1; j_call: TRBJ2-7; v_call: TRBV13; cdr3_length: 14; clone_size: -
cdr3_nt: TGCAGCGGTGTGGCGGGACGCGAGCAGTACTTC; cdr3_aa: CSGVAGREQYF; d_call: -; j_call: TRBJ2-7; v_call: TRBV29-1; cdr3_length: 11; clone_size: -
cdr3_nt: TGTGCCAGCAGCCAAGAGGTCGGCGGAATTGAAGCTTTCTTT; cdr3_aa: CASSQEVGGIEAFF; d_call: -; j_call: TRBJ1-1; v_call: TRBV4-2; cdr3_length: 14; clone_size: once
cdr3_nt: TGTGCCAGTAGTACGTCCGACAGGGGATCGGCCGGGGAGCTGTTTTTT; cdr3_aa: CASSTSDRGSAGELFF; d_call: TRBD1; j_call: TRBJ2-2; v_call: TRBV19; cdr3_length: 16; clone_size: -
cdr3_nt: TGTGCCAGCAGTGGGATTCAGGGATACTACGAGCAGTACTTC; cdr3_aa: CASSGIQGYYEQYF; d_call: -; j_call: TRBJ2-7; v_call: TRBV28; cdr3_length: 14; clone_size: -
cdr3_nt: TGTGCCAGCAGTGTTTTCACACAGGGGGCCGACGAGCAGTACTTC; cdr3_aa: CASSVFTQGADEQYF; d_call: TRBD1; j_call: TRBJ2-7; v_call: TRBV6-1; cdr3_length: 15; clone_size: -
cdr3_nt: TGTGCCAGCAGTTACTACTCAAACAATGAGCAGTTCTTC; cdr3_aa: CASSYYSNNEQFF; d_call: -; j_call: TRBJ2-1; v_call: TRBV6-5; cdr3_length: 13; clone_size: -
cdr3_nt: TGCGCCAGCAGCCAACCCCGGGACAGGGGGCACGAGCAGTACTTC; cdr3_aa: CASSQPRDRGHEQYF; d_call: TRBD1; j_call: TRBJ2-7; v_call: TRBV4-1; cdr3_length: 15; clone_size: -
cdr3_nt: TGTGCCAGCAGCTTCGCAGGGAACACTGAAGCTTTCTTT; cdr3_aa: CASSFAGNTEAFF; d_call: -; j_call: TRBJ1-1; v_call: TRBV7-9; cdr3_length: 13; clone_size: -
cdr3_nt: TGCAGCGTTGAAGTGCGGACGAACACCGGGGAGCTGTTTTTT; cdr3_aa: CSVEVRTNTGELFF; d_call: -; j_call: TRBJ2-2; v_call: TRBV29-1; cdr3_length: 14; clone_size: once
cdr3_nt: TGCGCCAGCAGTCGCCAAATGGGGGGGACAGGGTCACAAGAGACCCAGTACTTC; cdr3_aa: CASSRQMGGTGSQETQYF; d_call: TRBD1; j_call: TRBJ2-5; v_call: TRBV4-1; cdr3_length: 18; clone_size: -
cdr3_nt: TGTGCCAGTAGCCCCGGGAATGGCTACACCTTC; cdr3_aa: CASSPGNGYTF; d_call: -; j_call: TRBJ1-2; v_call: TRBV19; cdr3_length: 11; clone_size: -
cdr3_nt: TGTGCCAGCAGTGGACAGGGTACTGTGGGCTACACCTTC; cdr3_aa: CASSGQGTVGYTF; d_call: TRBD1; j_call: TRBJ1-2; v_call: TRBV2; cdr3_length: 13; clone_size: -
cdr3_nt: TGTGCCAGCAGTTACTCCCCGGGACACAACACCGGGGAGCTGTTTTTT; cdr3_aa: CASSYSPGHNTGELFF; d_call: -; j_call: TRBJ2-2; v_call: TRBV6-5; cdr3_length: 16; clone_size: -
cdr3_nt: TGTGCCAGCAGCTCGTCAGGTACCTACGAGCAGTACTTC; cdr3_aa: CASSSSGTYEQYF; d_call: -; j_call: TRBJ2-7; v_call: TRBV7-3; cdr3_length: 13; clone_size: -
cdr3_nt: TGTGCCAGCAGCTTAGCCCAGGGGGCAGACACCATATATTTT; cdr3_aa: CASSLAQGADTIYF; d_call: TRBD1; j_call: TRBJ1-3; v_call: TRBV7-9; cdr3_length: 14; clone_size: -
cdr3_nt: TGTGCCAGCACGGACAGGGGGCGGGAGACCCAGTACTTC; cdr3_aa: CASTDRGRETQYF; d_call: TRBD1; j_call: TRBJ2-5; v_call: TRBV2; cdr3_length: 13; clone_size: -
cdr3_nt: TGTGCCAGCAGGACTAGCGGGGCTGAGCAGTTCTTC; cdr3_aa: CASRTSGAEQFF; d_call: TRBD2; j_call: TRBJ2-1; v_call: TRBV2; cdr3_length: 12; clone_size: few
cdr3_nt: TGTGCCACGAGGGGGGCTAGCGGGACGTACGAGCAGTACTTC; cdr3_aa: CATRGASGTYEQYF; d_call: TRBD2; j_call: TRBJ2-7; v_call: TRBV6-6; cdr3_length: 14; clone_size: few
cdr3_nt: TGTGCCATCAGTGAGAGTAGCTCCGAGCAGTACTTC; cdr3_aa: CAISESSSEQYF; d_call: -; j_call: TRBJ2-7; v_call: TRBV10-3; cdr3_length: 12; clone_size: -
cdr3_nt: TGCGCCAGCAGTCGACCGGGACAGGGACCCCCCTACGAGCAGTACTTC; cdr3_aa: CASSRPGQGPPYEQYF; d_call: TRBD1; j_call: TRBJ2-7; v_call: TRBV4-1; cdr3_length: 16; clone_size: once
cdr3_nt: TGTGCCAGTAGTTTGGGACAGGGAAGCGAGCAGTACTTC; cdr3_aa: CASSLGQGSEQYF; d_call: TRBD1; j_call: TRBJ2-7; v_call: TRBV19; cdr3_length: 13; clone_size: -
cdr3_nt: TGCGCCAGCAGCTTGCAGGGGGCGAGGACTGAAGCTTTCTTT; cdr3_aa: CASSLQGARTEAFF; d_call: TRBD1; j_call: TRBJ1-1; v_call: TRBV5-1; cdr3_length: 14; clone_size: few
cdr3_nt: TGTGCCAGTAGTACCCTGCGGGGTGTCACTGAAGCTTTCTTT; cdr3_aa: CASSTLRGVTEAFF; d_call: -; j_call: TRBJ1-1; v_call: TRBV19; cdr3_length: 14; clone_size: -
cdr3_nt: TGCGCCAGCAGCCAAGAAATTGCAGGGGGCAATCAGCCCCAGCATTTT; cdr3_aa: CASSQEIAGGNQPQHF; d_call: -; j_call: TRBJ1-5; v_call: TRBV4-1; cdr3_length: 16; clone_size: -
cdr3_nt: TGTGCCAGCAGCGAAGGACAGGGGACCACTGAAGCTTTCTTT; cdr3_aa: CASSEGQGTTEAFF; d_call: TRBD1; j_call: TRBJ1-1; v_call: TRBV5-4; cdr3_length: 14; clone_size: -
cdr3_nt: TGTGCCCCCCGACAGGGGGCGGTCAATGAGCAGTTCTTC; cdr3_aa: CAPRQGAVNEQFF; d_call: TRBD1; j_call: TRBJ2-1; v_call: TRBV15; cdr3_length: 13; clone_size: -
cdr3_nt: TGTGCCAGCAGCTTGTACTCGCTTGGAGTGAAAGCCTACGAGCAGTACTTC; cdr3_aa: CASSLYSLGVKAYEQYF; d_call: -; j_call: TRBJ2-7; v_call: TRBV11-2; cdr3_length: 17; clone_size: -
cdr3_nt: TGTGCCAGCAGCTCCGACAGGGACACTGAAGCTTTCTTT; cdr3_aa: CASSSDRDTEAFF; d_call: TRBD1; j_call: TRBJ1-1; v_call: TRBV7-3; cdr3_length: 13; clone_size: few
cdr3_nt: TGTGCCAGCAGCGACACAGGGGGTTCCTCCTACGAGCAGTACTTC; cdr3_aa: CASSDTGGSSYEQYF; d_call: TRBD1; j_call: TRBJ2-7; v_call: TRBV6-6; cdr3_length: 15; clone_size: -
cdr3_nt: TGTGCCAGCAGTGACCCAAGACAGAATCATAACATTCAGTACTTC; cdr3_aa: CASSDPRQNHNIQYF; d_call: -; j_call: TRBJ2-4; v_call: TRBV6-6; cdr3_length: 15; clone_size: -
cdr3_nt: TGTGCCAGCAGTTTATCGGCAGGGAACACTGAAGCTTTCTTT; cdr3_aa: CASSLSAGNTEAFF; d_call: -; j_call: TRBJ1-1; v_call: TRBV28; cdr3_length: 14; clone_size: -
cdr3_nt: TGTGCCAGCAGCGCCTACGGGAGGGAAGAGACCCAGTACTTC; cdr3_aa: CASSAYGREETQYF; d_call: TRBD2; j_call: TRBJ2-5; v_call: TRBV7-2; cdr3_length: 14; clone_size: -
cdr3_nt: TGTGCCAAAAAATGGGGTACTAGCGGGATTTACGAGCAGTACTTC; cdr3_aa: CAKKWGTSGIYEQYF; d_call: TRBD2; j_call: TRBJ2-7; v_call: TRBV28; cdr3_length: 15; clone_size: -
cdr3_nt: TGTGCCAGCAGTGAAGTCGGTATAGGAGGTACTGAAGCTTTCTTT; cdr3_aa: CASSEVGIGGTEAFF; d_call: -; j_call: TRBJ1-1; v_call: TRBV6-1; cdr3_length: 15; clone_size: few
cdr3_nt: TGTGCCAGCAGCTTTGGACAGGGGGGGTACGAGCAGTACTTC; cdr3_aa: CASSFGQGGYEQYF; d_call: TRBD1; j_call: TRBJ2-7; v_call: TRBV7-6; cdr3_length: 14; clone_size: -
cdr3_nt: TGTGCCAGCAGTCCCCGGTTTCGGCGGGGGAGCTCCTACAATGAGCAGTTCTTC; cdr3_aa: CASSPRFRRGSSYNEQFF; d_call: TRBD2; j_call: TRBJ2-1; v_call: TRBV27; cdr3_length: 18; clone_size: -
cdr3_nt: TGTGCCAGCAGCTCGCAACTCCGGAGGTTCTCAGTAGGTGGCTACACCTTC; cdr3_aa: CASSSQLRRFSVGGYTF; d_call: -; j_call: TRBJ1-2; v_call: TRBV5-4; cdr3_length: 17; clone_size: -
cdr3_nt: TGCGCCAGCAGCCGCCAGACAGGGGGATACACTGAAGCTTTCTTT; cdr3_aa: CASSRQTGGYTEAFF; d_call: TRBD1; j_call: TRBJ1-1; v_call: TRBV4-3; cdr3_length: 15; clone_size: -
cdr3_nt: TGTGCCAGCAGCCCGGGACTAGCGGGGGGGAACACCGGGGAGCTGTTTTTT; cdr3_aa: CASSPGLAGGNTGELFF; d_call: TRBD2; j_call: TRBJ2-2; v_call: TRBV9; cdr3_length: 17; clone_size: -
cdr3_nt: TGTGCCATCAGTGCCGTCGACAAGGGCACAGATACGCAGTATTTT; cdr3_aa: CAISAVDKGTDTQYF; d_call: -; j_call: TRBJ2-3; v_call: TRBV10-3; cdr3_length: 15; clone_size: -
cdr3_nt: TGTGCCAGCAGTCCACGCCAGGGCAGCAATCAGCCCCAGCATTTT; cdr3_aa: CASSPRQGSNQPQHF; d_call: -; j_call: TRBJ1-5; v_call: TRBV6-5; cdr3_length: 15; clone_size: few
cdr3_nt: TGTGCCAGCAGTCCAGTTAGGGGTGGTAATGAAAAACTGTTTTTT; cdr3_aa: CASSPVRGGNEKLFF; d_call: -; j_call: TRBJ1-4; v_call: TRBV6-1; cdr3_length: 15; clone_size: -
cdr3_nt: TGTGCCAGCTCACCACGAGAAGAGAAAAGCTCACCCCTCCACTTT; cdr3_aa: CASSPREEKSSPLHF; d_call: -; j_call: TRBJ1-6; v_call: TRBV18; cdr3_length: 15; clone_size: -
cdr3_nt: TGTGCCAGCGTGGGACTAGCGGGAGACTACGAGCAGTACTTC; cdr3_aa: CASVGLAGDYEQYF; d_call: TRBD2; j_call: TRBJ2-7; v_call: TRBV6-1; cdr3_length: 14; clone_size: -
cdr3_nt: TGTGCCAGCAGCGCGCCTAAAAGGGGGCTAGAAGGTGAAAAACTGTTTTTT; cdr3_aa: CASSAPKRGLEGEKLFF; d_call: TRBD1; j_call: TRBJ1-4; v_call: TRBV7-6; cdr3_length: 17; clone_size: -
cdr3_nt: TGTGCCAGCAGTCGGGACTCTTTTTACGGCTACACCTTC; cdr3_aa: CASSRDSFYGYTF; d_call: -; j_call: TRBJ1-2; v_call: TRBV28; cdr3_length: 13; clone_size: -
cdr3_nt: TGTGCCAGCAGCTTACTTAGGGGGACTGAAGCTTTCTTT; cdr3_aa: CASSLLRGTEAFF; d_call: -; j_call: TRBJ1-1; v_call: TRBV11-1; cdr3_length: 13; clone_size: once
cdr3_nt: TGCGCCAGCAGCCTCGGATGGCAGGGAGGGTCACCCCTCCACTTT; cdr3_aa: CASSLGWQGGSPLHF; d_call: -; j_call: TRBJ1-6; v_call: TRBV4-1; cdr3_length: 15; clone_size: few